Shown below are 22 T cell receptor beta chains from a single sample sequenced in a study of shared clonotypes between healthy human individuals. The assay was immunoSEQ multiplex PCR, and TCRdb's table has in-frame clones only and misses some. The profile covers millions of clones, with about 95% appearing a single time and more than 0.1% taken by the ten largest. The specimen sequenced was naive CD4+ T cells sorted from blood. The subset denotes: CD45RA+ positively selected. The source of these receptors is a man aged 18-30 years in good health.

A word on this clone: This CDR3 is also generated by other DNA sequences in the sample. The genes are TRBV10-1 and TRBJ2-7; D unclear. The V end was cut by 3 bases, the J end by 5 bases, with 5 bases between. This CDR3 is 11 amino acids long. Germline assignment: CDR1 WNHNN and CDR2 SYGVQD (reference sequence). CDR3 loop: CASSEGDEQYF. The DNA for the CDR3 is TGCGCCAGCAGTGAAGGAGACGAGCAGTACTTC.

This sequence joins TRBV5-5 and TRBJ1-2; 8 nucleotides line up with TRBD1. Germline CDR1 and CDR2: SGHKS and YYEKEE (reference sequence). J gave up 10 bases and V 4 bases, and 6 bases lay outside the gene matches. The CDR3 sequence is 12 residues long. The CDR3 bases are TGTGCCAGCAGCCTTGGACAGGGATCCTACACCTTC. It yields the protein CASSLGQGSYTF.

The chain is built from TRBV28 and TRBJ2-2; 10 nucleotides line up with TRBD1. This CDR3 has 15 residues. Germline V gene lookup returns CDR1 MDHEN and CDR2 SYDVKM. J lost 9 bases, V lost 6 bases, and 10 bases had no gene match. The CDR3 loop is CASSQTGGSPWELFF. The CDR3 coding sequence is TGTGCCAGCAGCCAGACAGGGGGCTCCCCCTGGGAGCTGTTTTTT.

The chain joins TRBV12-5 to TRBJ2-7; D not resolved. Trimming pared 1 base from V and 2 bases from J, leaving 21 bases between. The germline CDR1 and CDR2 sequences are LGHNT and FRNRAP. The CDR3 covers 18 residues. CDR3 bases: TGTGCTAGTGGTTTGGCAACTTTCGGACCGCCGACTCCCTACGAGCAGTACTTC. Its protein is CASGLATFGPPTPYEQYF.

The chain couples TRBV6-5 to TRBJ2-2; D is uncertain. Trimming cost V 5 bases and J 4 bases, with 11 bases left between them. CDR1 is MNHEY, CDR2 SVGAGI, per germline. This CDR3 has 14 residues. CDR3 DNA: TGTGCCAGCAGTCGGAGTGGTTTCACCGGGGAGCTGTTTTTT. The encoded protein is CASSRSGFTGELFF.

The chain is built from TRBV9 and TRBJ1-1, with TRBD1 as a possible D gene (5 bases). Trimming pared 0 bases from V and 0 bases from J, leaving 9 bases between. This CDR3 is built from 15 residues. Germline lookup yields CDR1 SGDLS and CDR2 YYNGEE. The CDR3 protein is CASSVESGLNTEAFF. CDR3 nucleotides: TGTGCCAGCAGCGTAGAGTCAGGGCTGAACACTGAAGCTTTCTTT.

For this clone: In the same sample, other DNA sequences code for this CDR3. This chain connects TRBV30 to TRBJ2-1; 7 bases map to TRBD2. Unmatched junction bases numbered 6, after V lost 0 bases and J lost 7 bases. Germline-derived CDR1 and CDR2 are GTSNPN and SVGIG (reference sequence). The CDR3 loop spans 14 amino acids. CDR3 nucleotides: TGTGCCTGGAGTGTCGGGGGGAGTCTGAATGAGCAGTTCTTC. Residues: CAWSVGGSLNEQFF.

This clone was counted a single time. This chain connects TRBV18 to TRBJ1-2; D not resolved. CDR1 is KGHSH and CDR2 is LQKENI in the germline V gene. V was trimmed by 6 bases and J by 6 bases, leaving 26 bases between them. This CDR3 contains 17 residues. DNA of the CDR3: TGTGCCAGCTCCCCGATTGTGGGAGTAAGGAGAGCAGATGGCTACACCTTC. This sequence encodes CASSPIVGVRRADGYTF. Full variable domain (missing parts from reference TRBV18 and TRBJ1-2): NAGVMQNPRHLVRRRGQEARLRCSPMKGHSHVYWYRQLPEEGLKFMVYLQKENIIDESGMPKERFSAEFPKEGPSILRIQQVVRGDSAAYFCASSPIVGVRRADGYTFGSGTRLTVV.

This rearrangement joins TRBV7-9 to TRBJ2-5, with D perhaps TRBD1 (5 bases). The CDR3 has 14 amino acids. Trimming cost V 1 base and J 7 bases, with 13 bases left between them. The germline V gene has CDR1 SEHNR and CDR2 FQNEAQ (reference sequence). CDR3: CASSLGAGSGTQYF. The CDR3 DNA reads as TGTGCCAGCAGCTTAGGGGCAGGGTCGGGGACCCAGTACTTC.

This clone was observed once. CDR3 region: CASSPGQGATYGYTF. In nucleotides, the CDR3 is TGTGCCAGCAGCCCGGGACAGGGGGCGACCTATGGCTACACCTTC. The chain links TRBV14 to TRBJ1-2; 12 nucleotides match TRBD1. The V segment lost 4 bases and the J segment 4 bases; nucleotides outside the gene matches: 4. The germline gives CDR1 SGHDN, CDR2 FVKESK. This CDR3 comprises 15 residues. The complete variable domain, with remaining parts taken from reference TRBV14 and TRBJ1-2, reads EAGVTQFPSHSVIEKGQTVTLRCDPISGHDNLYWYRRVMGKEIKFLLHFVKESKQDESGMPNNRFLAERTGGTYSTLKVQPAELEDSGVYFCASSPGQGATYGYTFGSGTRLTVV.

The rearrangement links TRBV5-1 to TRBJ1-1, with D unclear. The CDR3 is made up of 13 amino acids. Trimming cost V 1 base and J 2 bases, with 6 bases left between them. Germline CDR1 SGHRS, CDR2 YFSETQ. CDR3 coding DNA: TGCGCCAGCAGCTTGTGGGAAAACACTGAAGCTTTCTTT. Encoded protein: CASSLWENTEAFF.

The chain combines TRBV9 with TRBJ1-1, with unresolved D. CDR3 length: 14 amino acids. V was shortened by 4 bases and J by 6 bases, with 16 bases between the two germline ends. Germline lookup yields CDR1 SGDLS and CDR2 YYNGEE. The CDR3 reads CASSPGELRSEAFF. CDR3 nucleotide sequence: TGTGCCAGCAGCCCCGGTGAGCTTCGATCTGAAGCTTTCTTT.

The V and J genes are TRBV6-5 and TRBJ1-4, with D unresolved. V was clipped by 2 bases and J by 13 bases, with 11 bases between them. Germline values: CDR1 MNHEY, CDR2 SVGAGI. The CDR3 runs 12 residues. The CDR3 nucleotides read TGTGCCAGCAGTTACGCGGACGCTAGACTGTTTTTT. Translated: CASSYADARLFF.

The chain carries TRBV6-5 and TRBJ1-1; the D gene is possibly TRBD1 (5 bases). The CDR3 has 10 amino acids. V dropped 7 bases and J dropped 6 bases, with 6 bases sitting between them. Germline V CDR1 and CDR2: MNHEY, SVGAGI. CDR3 nucleotide sequence: TGTGCCAGCAAGACAGCTGAAGCTTTCTTT. This translates into CASKTAEAFF.

This chain uses TRBV30 with TRBJ1-6; 7 bases are shared with TRBD1. The junction had 12 bases not matched to a gene; V was cut back by 0 bases and J by 7 bases. This CDR3 region has 17 residues. Germline V gene lookup returns CDR1 GTSNPN and CDR2 SVGIG (reference sequence). Here the CDR3 reads CAWSVVERGPWNSPLHF. The CDR3 nucleotides read TGTGCCTGGAGTGTGGTTGAGAGGGGGCCTTGGAATTCACCCCTCCACTTT.

The CDR3 nucleotides are TGTGCCAGCAGCTTGGCAGGAGGGACGCAGCCCCAGCATTTT. Protein sequence: CASSLAGGTQPQHF. The chain joins TRBV5-6 to TRBJ1-5; D is possibly TRBD1 (5 bases). Trimming took 0 bases from V and 7 from J, leaving 11 bases between them. The germline V gene encodes CDR1 SGHDT and CDR2 YYEEEE. The CDR3 has 14 amino acids.

This clone appeared a single time. This chain joins TRBV6-1 and TRBJ1-5; D is unclear. Trimming removed 7 bases at V and 0 bases at J, with 7 bases between. CDR1 and CDR2 from the germline V gene are MNHNS and SASEGT. The CDR3 runs 13 residues. The CDR3 sequence: CASTRNSNQPQHF. For the CDR3, the DNA is TGTGCCAGCACAAGGAATAGCAATCAGCCCCAGCATTTT.

This sequence joins TRBV19 and TRBJ2-1, with 14 bases fitting TRBD2. V lost 9 bases, J lost 5 bases, and 6 bases stayed unmatched. Germline values: CDR1 LNHDA, CDR2 SQIVND (reference sequence). CDR3 length: 15 amino acids. The CDR3 is CASARTSGGNNEQFF. The DNA for the CDR3 is TGTGCCAGCGCCCGGACTAGCGGGGGGAACAATGAGCAGTTCTTC.

This clone has only one observation. V usage is TRBV6-6 and J usage is TRBJ2-2; D may be TRBD1 or TRBD2 (6 bases each). Germline values: CDR1 MNHNY, CDR2 SVGAGI (reference sequence). Trimming took off 7 bases at V and 3 bases at J, with 12 bases between the two ends. This CDR3 is built from 14 residues. CDR3 sequence (DNA): TGTGCCAGCACCGTCGGGGGCCACACCGGGGAGCTGTTTTTT. Translated, it gives CASTVGGHTGELFF.

The chain employs TRBV28 and TRBJ1-6; no reliable D call. This CDR3 region has 17 residues. The germline V gene has CDR1 MDHEN and CDR2 SYDVKM. Trimming shortened V by 4 bases and J by 6 bases, and 19 bases separated the two germline ends. DNA of the CDR3: TGTGCCAGCAGTTCCTCTGCCCTTTACCCCAGTAATTCACCCCTCCACTTT. Encoded protein: CASSSSALYPSNSPLHF. Combining the CDR3 with reference TRBV28 and TRBJ1-6 gives the whole variable domain DVKVTQSSRYLVKRTGEKVFLECVQDMDHENMFWYRQDPGLGLRLIYFSYDVKMKEKGDIPEGYSVSREKKERFSLILESASTNQTSMYLCASSSSALYPSNSPLHFGNGTRLTVT.

A word on this clone: Within the sample, other DNA sequences also encode this same CDR3. The chain joins TRBV20-1 to TRBJ2-5; D call uncertain. The CDR3 contains 11 residues. The germline V gene encodes CDR1 DFQATT and CDR2 SNEGSKA (reference sequence). Trimming removed 3 bases from V and 4 bases from J, with 6 bases in between. In DNA, the CDR3 is TGCAGTGCTAGGATCCTAGAGACCCAGTACTTC. The encoded protein is CSARILETQYF.

Comments on this clone: Other DNA variants within this sample encode the same CDR3. The gene calls are TRBV30 and TRBJ2-5; weak D call: TRBD2 (5 bases). The length of the CDR3 is 12 residues. Trimming removed 5 bases at V and 4 bases at J, with 11 bases between. The germline V gene encodes CDR1 GTSNPN and CDR2 SVGIG (reference sequence). CDR3 in amino acids: CAWSPGGETQYF. DNA for the CDR3: TGTGCCTGGTCTCCCGGAGGAGAGACCCAGTACTTC. Drawing the rest from reference TRBV30 and TRBJ2-5, the complete variable domain is SQTIHQWPATLVQPVGSPLSLECTVEGTSNPNLYWYRQAAGRGLQLLFYSVGIGQISSEVPQNLSASRPQDRQFILSSKKLLLSDSGFYLCAWSPGGETQYFGPGTRLLVL.